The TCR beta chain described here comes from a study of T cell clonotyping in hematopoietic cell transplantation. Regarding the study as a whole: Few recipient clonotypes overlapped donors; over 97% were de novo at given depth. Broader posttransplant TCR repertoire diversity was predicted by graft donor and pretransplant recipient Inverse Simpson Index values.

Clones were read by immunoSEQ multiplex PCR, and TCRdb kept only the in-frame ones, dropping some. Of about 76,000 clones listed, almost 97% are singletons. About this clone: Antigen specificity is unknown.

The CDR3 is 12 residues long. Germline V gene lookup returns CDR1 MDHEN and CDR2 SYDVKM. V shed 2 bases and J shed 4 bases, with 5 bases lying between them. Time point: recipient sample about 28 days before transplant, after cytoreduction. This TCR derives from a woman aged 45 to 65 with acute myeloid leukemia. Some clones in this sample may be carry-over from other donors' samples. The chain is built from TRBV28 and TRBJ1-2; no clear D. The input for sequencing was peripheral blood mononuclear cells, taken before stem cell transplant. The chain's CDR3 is CASSLKGYGYTF. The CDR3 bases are TGTGCCAGCAGTTTAAAGGGCTATGGCTACACCTTC.